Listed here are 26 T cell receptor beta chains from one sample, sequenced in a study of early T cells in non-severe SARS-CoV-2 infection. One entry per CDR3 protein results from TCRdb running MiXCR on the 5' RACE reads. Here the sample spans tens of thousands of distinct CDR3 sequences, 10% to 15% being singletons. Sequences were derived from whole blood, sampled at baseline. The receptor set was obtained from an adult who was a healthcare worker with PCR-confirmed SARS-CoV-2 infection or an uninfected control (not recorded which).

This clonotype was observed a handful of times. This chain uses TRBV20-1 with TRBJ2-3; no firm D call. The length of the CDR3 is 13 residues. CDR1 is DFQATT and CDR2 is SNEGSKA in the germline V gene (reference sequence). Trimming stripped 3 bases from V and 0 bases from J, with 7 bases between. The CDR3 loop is CSARSTSTDTQYF. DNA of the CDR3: TGCAGTGCTAGGTCTACTAGCACAGATACGCAGTATTTT.

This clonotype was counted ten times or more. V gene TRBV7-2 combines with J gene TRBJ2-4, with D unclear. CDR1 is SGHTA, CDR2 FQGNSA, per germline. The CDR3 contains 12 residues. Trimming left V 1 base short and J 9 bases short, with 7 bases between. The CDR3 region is CASSLGGAIQYF. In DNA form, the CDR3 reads TGTGCCAGCAGCTTAGGAGGTGCCATTCAGTACTTC.

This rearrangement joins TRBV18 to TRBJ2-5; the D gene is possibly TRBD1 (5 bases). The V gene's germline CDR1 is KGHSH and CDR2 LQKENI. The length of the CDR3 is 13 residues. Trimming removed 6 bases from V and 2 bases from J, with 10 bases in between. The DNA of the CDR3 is TGTGCCAGCTCCCACGGACAACAAGAGACCCAGTACTTC. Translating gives CASSHGQQETQYF.

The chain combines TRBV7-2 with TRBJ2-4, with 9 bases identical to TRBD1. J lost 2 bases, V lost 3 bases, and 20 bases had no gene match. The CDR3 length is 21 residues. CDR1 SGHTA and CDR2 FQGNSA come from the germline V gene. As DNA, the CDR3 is TGTGCCAGCAGCTTTCGGTTCATAGACAGGGGGTTATTGTTGACCAAAAACATTCAGTACTTC. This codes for CASSFRFIDRGLLLTKNIQYF.

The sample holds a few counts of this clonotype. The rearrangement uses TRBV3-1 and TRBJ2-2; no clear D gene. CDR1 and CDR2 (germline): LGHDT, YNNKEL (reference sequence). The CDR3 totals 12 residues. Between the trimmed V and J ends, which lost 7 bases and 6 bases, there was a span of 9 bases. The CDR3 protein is CASNPGSGELFF. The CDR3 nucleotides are TGTGCCAGCAACCCGGGTTCCGGGGAGCTGTTTTTT. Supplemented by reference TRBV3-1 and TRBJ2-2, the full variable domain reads DTAVSQTPKYLVTQMGNDKSIKCEQNLGHDTMYWYKQDSKKFLKIMFSYNNKELIINETVPNRFSPKSPDKAHLNLHINSLELGDSAVYFCASNPGSGELFFGEGSRLTVL.

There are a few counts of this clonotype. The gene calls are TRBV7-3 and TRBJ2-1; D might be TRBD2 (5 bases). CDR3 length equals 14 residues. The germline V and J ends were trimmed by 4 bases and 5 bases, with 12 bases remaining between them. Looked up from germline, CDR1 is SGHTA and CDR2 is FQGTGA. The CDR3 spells CASSWADGNNEQFF. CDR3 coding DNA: TGTGCCAGCAGCTGGGCGGACGGGAACAATGAGCAGTTCTTC.

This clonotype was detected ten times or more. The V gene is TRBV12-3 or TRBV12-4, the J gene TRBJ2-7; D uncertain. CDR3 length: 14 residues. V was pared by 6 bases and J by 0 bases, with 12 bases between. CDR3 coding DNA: TGTGCCAGCAGCCCCGCACGGAGCTCCTACGAGCAGTACTTC. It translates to CASSPARSSYEQYF.

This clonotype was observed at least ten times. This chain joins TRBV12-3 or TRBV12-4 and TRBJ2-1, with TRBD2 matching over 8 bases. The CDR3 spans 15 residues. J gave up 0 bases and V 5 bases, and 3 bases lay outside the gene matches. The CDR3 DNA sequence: TGTGCCAGCAGTACCAGCGGGAGCTCCTACAATGAGCAGTTCTTC. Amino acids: CASSTSGSSYNEQFF.

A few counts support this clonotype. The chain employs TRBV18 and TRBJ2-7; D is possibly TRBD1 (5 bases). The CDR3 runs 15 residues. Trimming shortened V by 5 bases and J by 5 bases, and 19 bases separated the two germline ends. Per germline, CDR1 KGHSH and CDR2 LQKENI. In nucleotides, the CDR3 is TGTGCCAGCTCATCAAGCGCAGGGATCATTGACGAGCAGTACTTC. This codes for CASSSSAGIIDEQYF.

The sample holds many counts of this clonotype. The CDR3 region is CASSPSWGYGYTF. CDR3 coding DNA: TGCGCCAGCAGCCCAAGTTGGGGCTATGGCTACACCTTC. This rearrangement joins TRBV4-3 to TRBJ1-2; no clear D gene. Germline V CDR1 and CDR2: LGHNA, YSLEER. CDR3 length: 13 residues. The V end was cut by 4 bases, the J end by 4 bases, with 10 bases between.

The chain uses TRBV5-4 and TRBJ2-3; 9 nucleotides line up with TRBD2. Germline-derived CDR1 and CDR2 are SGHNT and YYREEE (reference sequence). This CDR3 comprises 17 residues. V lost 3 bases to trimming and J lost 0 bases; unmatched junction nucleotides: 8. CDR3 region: CASSSPRLAESTDTQYF. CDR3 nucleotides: TGTGCCAGCAGCTCCCCGCGACTAGCGGAGAGCACAGATACGCAGTATTTT.

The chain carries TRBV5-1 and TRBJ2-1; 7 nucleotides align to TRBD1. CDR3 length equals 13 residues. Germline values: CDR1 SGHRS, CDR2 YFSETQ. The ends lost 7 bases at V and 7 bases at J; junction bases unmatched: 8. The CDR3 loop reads CASRFPQGNEQFF. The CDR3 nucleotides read TGCGCCAGCCGGTTTCCACAGGGGAATGAGCAGTTCTTC.

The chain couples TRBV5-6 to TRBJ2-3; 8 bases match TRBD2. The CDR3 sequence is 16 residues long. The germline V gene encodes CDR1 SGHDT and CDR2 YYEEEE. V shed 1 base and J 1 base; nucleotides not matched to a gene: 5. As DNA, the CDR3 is TGTGCCAGCAGCTTGATGCTAGCGGGCGGCACAGATACGCAGTATTTT. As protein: CASSLMLAGGTDTQYF.

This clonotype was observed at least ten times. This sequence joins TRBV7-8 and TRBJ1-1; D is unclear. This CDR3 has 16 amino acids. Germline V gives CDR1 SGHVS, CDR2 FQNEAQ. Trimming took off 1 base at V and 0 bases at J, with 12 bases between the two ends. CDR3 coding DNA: TGTGCCAGCAGCTTAGAAGGGCTAACCGTGAACACTGAAGCTTTCTTT. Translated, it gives CASSLEGLTVNTEAFF.

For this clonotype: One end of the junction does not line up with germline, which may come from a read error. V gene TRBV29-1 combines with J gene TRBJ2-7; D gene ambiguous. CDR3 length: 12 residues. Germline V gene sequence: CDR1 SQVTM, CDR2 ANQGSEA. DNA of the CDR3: TGCAGCGTTGAAGGTCCCGGCGGTCGATGGAGCTTC. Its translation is CSVEGPGGRWSF.

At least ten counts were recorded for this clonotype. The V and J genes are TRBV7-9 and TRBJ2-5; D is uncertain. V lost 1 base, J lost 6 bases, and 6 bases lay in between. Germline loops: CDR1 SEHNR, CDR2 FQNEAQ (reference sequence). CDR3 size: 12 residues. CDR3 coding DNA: TGTGCCAGCAGCTTAGACTACCAGACCCAGTACTTC. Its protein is CASSLDYQTQYF. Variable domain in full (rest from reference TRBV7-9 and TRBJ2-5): DTGVSQNPRHKITKRGQNVTFRCDPISEHNRLYWYRQTLGQGPEFLTYFQNEAQLEKSRLLSDRFSAERPKGSFSTLEIQRTEQGDSAMYLCASSLDYQTQYFGPGTRLLVL.

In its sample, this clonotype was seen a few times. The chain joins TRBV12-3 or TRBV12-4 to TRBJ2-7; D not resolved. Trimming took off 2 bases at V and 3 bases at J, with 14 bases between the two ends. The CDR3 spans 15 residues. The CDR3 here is CASSLTNQPLYEQYF. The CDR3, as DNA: TGTGCCAGCAGTTTAACCAACCAACCACTCTACGAGCAGTACTTC.

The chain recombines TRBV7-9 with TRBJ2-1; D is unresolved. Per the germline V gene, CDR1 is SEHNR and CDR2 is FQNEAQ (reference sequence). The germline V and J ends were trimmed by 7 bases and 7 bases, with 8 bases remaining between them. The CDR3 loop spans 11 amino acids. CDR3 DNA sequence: TGTGCCAGCACCAATAGAAATGAGCAGTTCTTC. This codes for CASTNRNEQFF. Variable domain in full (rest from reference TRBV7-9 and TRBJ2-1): DTGVSQNPRHKITKRGQNVTFRCDPISEHNRLYWYRQTLGQGPEFLTYFQNEAQLEKSRLLSDRFSAERPKGSFSTLEIQRTEQGDSAMYLCASTNRNEQFFGPGTRLTVL.

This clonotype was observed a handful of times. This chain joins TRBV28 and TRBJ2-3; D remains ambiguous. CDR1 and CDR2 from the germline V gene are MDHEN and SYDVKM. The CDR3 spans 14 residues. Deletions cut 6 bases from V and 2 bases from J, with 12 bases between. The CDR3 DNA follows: TGTGCCAGCAGCTCCCGTCGCCCCACAGATACGCAGTATTTT. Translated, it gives CASSSRRPTDTQYF.

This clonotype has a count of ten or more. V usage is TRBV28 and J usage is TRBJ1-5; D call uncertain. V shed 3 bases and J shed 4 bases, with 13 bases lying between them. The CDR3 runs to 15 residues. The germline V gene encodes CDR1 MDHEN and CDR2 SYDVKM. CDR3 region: CASSFGVLGNQPQHF. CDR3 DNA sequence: TGTGCCAGCAGTTTCGGGGTCTTGGGGAATCAGCCCCAGCATTTT.

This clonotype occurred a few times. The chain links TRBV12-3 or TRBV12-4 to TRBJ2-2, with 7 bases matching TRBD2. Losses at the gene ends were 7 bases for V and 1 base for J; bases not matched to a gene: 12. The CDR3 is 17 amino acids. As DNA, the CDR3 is TGTGCCAGCAAACACTCCTTAGGCGGGGGGAACACCGGGGAGCTGTTTTTT. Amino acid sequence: CASKHSLGGGNTGELFF.

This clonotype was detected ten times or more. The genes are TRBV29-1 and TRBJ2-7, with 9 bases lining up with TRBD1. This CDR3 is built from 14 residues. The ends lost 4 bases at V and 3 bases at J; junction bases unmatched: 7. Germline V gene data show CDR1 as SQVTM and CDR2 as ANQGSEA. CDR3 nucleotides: TGCAGCGTTGGGTCGGGACAGGGCTTCTACGAGCAGTACTTC. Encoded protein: CSVGSGQGFYEQYF.

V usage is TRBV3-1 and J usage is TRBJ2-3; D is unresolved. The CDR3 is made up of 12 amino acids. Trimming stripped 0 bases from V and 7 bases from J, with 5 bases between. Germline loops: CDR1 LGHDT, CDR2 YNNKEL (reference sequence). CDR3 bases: TGTGCCAGCAGCCAAGAAAGGAATACGCAGTATTTT. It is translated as CASSQERNTQYF.

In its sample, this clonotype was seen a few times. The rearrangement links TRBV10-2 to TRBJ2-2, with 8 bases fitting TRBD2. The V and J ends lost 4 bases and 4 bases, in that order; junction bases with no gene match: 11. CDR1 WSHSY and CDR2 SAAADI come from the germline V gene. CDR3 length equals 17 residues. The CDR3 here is CASSGGRGLAGTGELFF. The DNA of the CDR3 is TGCGCCAGCAGTGGTGGGCGAGGACTAGCTGGCACCGGGGAGCTGTTTTTT.

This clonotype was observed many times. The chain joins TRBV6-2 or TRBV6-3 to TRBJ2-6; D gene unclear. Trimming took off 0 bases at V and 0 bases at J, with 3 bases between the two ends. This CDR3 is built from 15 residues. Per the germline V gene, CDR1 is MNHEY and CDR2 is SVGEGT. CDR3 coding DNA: TGTGCCAGCAGTTACTCCGGCTCTGGGGCCAACGTCCTGACTTTC. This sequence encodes CASSYSGSGANVLTF.

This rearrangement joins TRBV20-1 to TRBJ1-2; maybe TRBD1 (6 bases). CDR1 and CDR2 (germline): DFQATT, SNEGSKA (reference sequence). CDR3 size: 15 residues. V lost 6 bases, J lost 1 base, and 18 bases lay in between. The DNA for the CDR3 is TGCAGTGCAACCGGGAGAGGGGGGAATAACTATGGCTACACCTTC. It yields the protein CSATGRGGNNYGYTF.